The next 13 T cell receptor beta chains were all read from a single sample in a study of blood T cells in healthy people across ages (dated by TCRdb to between 2015 and 2017). The library was prepared using 5' RACE. The sequencer was an Illumina HiSeq 2500. The second PCR ran for roughly 7 to 12 cycles and used a J-beta primer mix along with a sample-barcoded 5' primer. TCRdb ran its own pipeline on the public reads, namely fastp trimming at Q25 and MiXCR clone calling, and kept in-frame beta chains. Each record represents a unique CDR3 protein, reported with the most common genes and DNA among its rows. This sample gives about 730,000 distinct CDR3 sequences in total; roughly 43% of them show up just once. The ten largest account for 20% to 25% of the sample. Material for sequencing was blood. These receptors came from a woman between 55 and 75 years old in good health.

The gene calls are TRBV6-1 and TRBJ2-7; TRBD1 is a possible D gene (6 bases). Germline V gene sequence: CDR1 MNHNS, CDR2 SASEGT. This CDR3 region has 17 residues. V was pared by 4 bases and J by 1 base, with 20 bases between. Written as DNA, the CDR3 is TGTGCCAGCAGTGTTGGACCGGACAGTTCCGTATCCTACGAGCAGTACTTC. Its translation: CASSVGPDSSVSYEQYF.

Many counts were recorded for this clonotype. The J gene is TRBJ2-1, the V gene TRBV12-3 or TRBV12-4; 10 bases map to TRBD2. V was clipped by 6 bases and J by 5 bases; unmatched bases: 7. This CDR3 has 15 amino acids. CDR3 sequence reads: CASSPGTSVNNEQFF. In DNA, the CDR3 is TGTGCCAGCAGCCCCGGGACTAGCGTAAACAATGAGCAGTTCTTC.

The gene calls are TRBV12-3 or TRBV12-4 and TRBJ2-5; tentatively, D is TRBD1 (5 bases). The V and J ends lost 4 bases and 11 bases respectively, with 11 bases between them. The CDR3 has 11 residues. The CDR3 reads CASSSRALQYF. In DNA, the CDR3 is TGTGCCAGCAGTTCCAGGGCCCTTCAGTACTTC.

CDR3 in DNA: TGCAGTGCTAGATCATTGAGGGTTGGCGAGACCCAGTACTTC. As protein: CSARSLRVGETQYF. The V call is TRBV20-1, the J call TRBJ2-5; weak D call: TRBD2 (5 bases). The CDR3 is 14 amino acids. Germline V CDR1 and CDR2: DFQATT, SNEGSKA (reference sequence). V was pared by 2 bases and J by 5 bases, with 15 bases between.

This clonotype was counted a few times. A much larger clone lies a single base off, so this may be a read error. The chain employs TRBV12-3 or TRBV12-4 and TRBJ2-5, with 9 positions matching TRBD1. CDR3 length: 14 residues. The trim removed 6 bases at V and 11 bases at J, leaving 13 bases unmatched. The CDR3 DNA reads as TGTGCCAGCAGACCGGGACAGGGCTACAATGAGCAGTACTTC. This translates into CASRPGQGYNEQYF.

The genes are TRBV13 and TRBJ2-4, with D perhaps TRBD1 (6 bases). This CDR3 spans 15 amino acids. V lost 1 base and J 5 bases, leaving 12 bases between the germline ends. CDR1 PRHDT and CDR2 FYEKMQ come from the germline V gene (reference sequence). Here the CDR3 reads CASSLVWDKENIQYF. The CDR3 coding sequence is TGTGCCAGCAGCTTAGTATGGGACAAGGAAAACATTCAGTACTTC.

This clonotype was counted ten times or more. The chain links TRBV9 to TRBJ2-5; 8 bases map to TRBD2. V was pared by 0 bases and J by 5 bases, with 9 bases of the junction left unmatched. The CDR3 has 16 residues. Germline V gene lookup returns CDR1 SGDLS and CDR2 YYNGEE. The CDR3 DNA is TGTGCCAGCAGCGTAGACCCGGGACTAGATGGGGAGACCCAGTACTTC. Translating it yields CASSVDPGLDGETQYF.

The CDR3 reads CASSVEPGGDAQYF. The CDR3 coding sequence is TGTGCCAGCAGCGTAGAGCCAGGAGGGGATGCGCAGTATTTT. This chain links TRBV9 with TRBJ2-3; a weak D match, TRBD2 (6 bases). Between the trimmed V and J ends, which lost 0 bases and 10 bases, there was a span of 15 bases. Per germline, CDR1 SGDLS and CDR2 YYNGEE. The CDR3 contains 14 residues.

V and J are TRBV6-5 and TRBJ1-1; 9 bases match TRBD1. Germline assignment: CDR1 MNHEY and CDR2 SVGAGI. The CDR3 is 15 residues long. J gave up 11 bases and V 3 bases, and 13 bases lay outside the gene matches. CDR3 nucleotides: TGTGCCAGCAGTTATGCATGGGACAGGGTTAATGATGCTTTCTTT. Translation gives CASSYAWDRVNDAFF.

This sequence joins TRBV20-1 and TRBJ2-7; TRBD2 might be the D (6 bases). V was clipped by 3 bases and J by 4 bases, with 16 bases between them. CDR3 size: 14 residues. Germline CDR1 and CDR2: DFQATT and SNEGSKA (reference sequence). CDR3 residues: CSARPGTAVYEQYF. The CDR3 nucleotides read TGCAGTGCTAGGCCCGGGACTGCCGTATACGAGCAGTACTTC.

This clonotype was seen ten or more times. The rearrangement links TRBV29-1 to TRBJ2-5, with 8 nucleotides matching TRBD1. Germline CDR1 and CDR2: SQVTM and ANQGSEA. The CDR3 consists of 14 residues. V lost 1 base, J lost 5 bases, and 6 bases stayed unmatched. DNA for the CDR3: TGCAGCGTTGAAGGCAGGGGGCGAGGGGAGACCCAGTACTTC. This gives the protein CSVEGRGRGETQYF. Based on the CDR3 plus reference TRBV29-1 and TRBJ2-5, the full variable domain is SAVISQKPSRDICQRGTSLTIQCQVDSQVTMMFWYRQQPGQSLTLIATANQGSEATYESGFVIDKFPISRPNLTFSTLTVSNMSPEDSSIYLCSVEGRGRGETQYFGPGTRLLVL.

V usage is TRBV7-8 and J usage is TRBJ2-7, with 8 bases that match TRBD1. There are 15 residues in the CDR3. In germline, CDR1 is SGHVS, CDR2 FQNEAQ. V trimming: 2 bases; J trimming: 2 bases; junction bases outside the gene matches: 5. CDR3 sequence reads: CASSLMGTGTYEQYF. In DNA, the CDR3 is TGTGCCAGCAGCTTAATGGGGACAGGAACCTACGAGCAGTACTTC. The full variable domain, its missing parts supplied by reference TRBV7-8 and TRBJ2-7, is GAGVSQSPRYKVAKRGQDVALRCDPISGHVSLFWYQQALGQGPEFLTYFQNEAQLDKSGLPSDRFFAERPEGSVSTLKIQRTQQEDSAVYLCASSLMGTGTYEQYFGPGTRLTVT.

The chain recombines TRBV10-3 with TRBJ2-5; possibly TRBD2 for D (6 bases). V was trimmed by 2 bases and J by 5 bases, leaving 12 bases between them. The CDR3 consists of 14 residues. From germline, CDR1 is ENHRY and CDR2 SYGVKD. DNA of the CDR3: TGTGCCATCAGTGAGAGTGGGGGGATCGAGACCCAGTACTTC. Protein product: CAISESGGIETQYF.